This T cell receptor beta chain was sequenced in a study of monozygotic twins with cystic fibrosis. Study-wide context: Library input was around 3.2 micrograms of fragmented DNA, with about 15 PCR cycles.

Study-level results: Unrelated CF individuals shared fewer identical clonotypes than monozygotic CF twins. Median Simpson clonality of approximately 0.0091 suggested naive T cells predominated. No link emerged between shared CDR3 counts and age, concordance or severity.

Trimming took 5 bases from V and 8 from J, leaving 16 bases between them. The CDR3 covers 14 residues. The V gene's germline CDR1 is MNHEY and CDR2 SVGAGI. This clone is a singleton in its sample. Its antigen is currently unknown. Generated by immunoSEQ multiplex PCR, the TCRdb table keeps only in-frame clones and is missing some. Seen here are about 36,000 clones, about 87% observed once, and the top ten hold roughly 1.8%. The chain couples TRBV6-5 to TRBJ1-5; D might be TRBD1 (6 bases). The source of this sequence is a girl aged 2 to 10 with cystic fibrosis. The sample comprised blood. DNA of the CDR3: TGTGCCAGCAGTCCGAACAGGGTGGTGGAGCCCCAGCATTTT. It specifies CASSPNRVVEPQHF.